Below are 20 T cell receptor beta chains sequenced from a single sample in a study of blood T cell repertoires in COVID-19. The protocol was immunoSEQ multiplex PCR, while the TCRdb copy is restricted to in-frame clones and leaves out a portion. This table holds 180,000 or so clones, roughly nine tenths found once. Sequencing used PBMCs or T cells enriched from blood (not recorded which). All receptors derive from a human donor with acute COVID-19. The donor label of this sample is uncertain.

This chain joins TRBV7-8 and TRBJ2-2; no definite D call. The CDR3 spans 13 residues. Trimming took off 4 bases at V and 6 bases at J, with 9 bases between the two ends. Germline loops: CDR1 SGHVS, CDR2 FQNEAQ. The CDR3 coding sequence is TGTGCCAGCAGCTCACTCATGTCCGGGGAGCTGTTTTTT. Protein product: CASSSLMSGELFF.

The CDR3 DNA follows: TGTGCCAGCAGCAACGACAGGGGCCGCACAGATACGCAGTATTTT. Translated: CASSNDRGRTDTQYF. This chain uses TRBV7-3 with TRBJ2-3; 8 positions agree with TRBD1. With V trimmed by 5 bases and J by 1 base, 5 bases remained unmatched. In germline, CDR1 is SGHTA, CDR2 FQGTGA. This CDR3 spans 15 amino acids.

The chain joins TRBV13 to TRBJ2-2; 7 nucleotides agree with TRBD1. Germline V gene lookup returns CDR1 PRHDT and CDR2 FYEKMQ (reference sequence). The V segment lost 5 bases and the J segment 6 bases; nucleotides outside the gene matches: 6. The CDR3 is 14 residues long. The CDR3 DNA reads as TGTGCCAGCAGCCTCCGGACAGGCCCCGGGGAGCTGTTTTTT. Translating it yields CASSLRTGPGELFF.

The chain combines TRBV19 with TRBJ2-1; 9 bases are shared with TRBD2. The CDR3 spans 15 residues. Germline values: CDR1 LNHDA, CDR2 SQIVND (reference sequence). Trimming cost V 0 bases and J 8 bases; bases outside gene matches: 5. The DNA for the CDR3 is TGTGCCAGTAGTATAGATGGACTAGCGAGAGATGAGCAGTTCTTC. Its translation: CASSIDGLARDEQFF.

CDR3 in amino acids: CASSYRTGDSYEQYF. CDR3 DNA: TGTGCCAGCAGTTACAGGACAGGGGACTCCTACGAGCAGTACTTC. V usage is TRBV6-6 and J usage is TRBJ2-7, with TRBD1 matching 9 bases. Germline-derived CDR1 and CDR2 are MNHNY and SVGAGI (reference sequence). The CDR3 is made up of 15 amino acids. V lost 2 bases and J lost 0; bases outside the gene matches: 2.

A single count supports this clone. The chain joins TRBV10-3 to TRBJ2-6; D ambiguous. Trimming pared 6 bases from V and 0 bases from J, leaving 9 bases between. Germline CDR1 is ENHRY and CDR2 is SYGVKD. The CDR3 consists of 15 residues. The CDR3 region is CAISHPSSGANVLTF. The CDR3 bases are TGTGCCATCAGCCACCCTAGCTCTGGGGCCAACGTCCTGACTTTC.

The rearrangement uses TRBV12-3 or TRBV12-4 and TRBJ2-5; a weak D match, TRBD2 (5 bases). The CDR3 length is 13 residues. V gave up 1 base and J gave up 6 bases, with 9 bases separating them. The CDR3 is CASSLGESQTQYF. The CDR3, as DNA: TGTGCCAGCAGTTTAGGGGAGAGTCAGACCCAGTACTTC.

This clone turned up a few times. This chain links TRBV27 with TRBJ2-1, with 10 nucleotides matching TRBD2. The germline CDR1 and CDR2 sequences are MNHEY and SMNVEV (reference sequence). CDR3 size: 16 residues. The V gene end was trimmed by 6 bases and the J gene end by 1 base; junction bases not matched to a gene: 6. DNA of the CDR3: TGTGCCAGCAGACTAGCGGGACCCCCTTCCTACAATGAGCAGTTCTTC. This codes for CASRLAGPPSYNEQFF.

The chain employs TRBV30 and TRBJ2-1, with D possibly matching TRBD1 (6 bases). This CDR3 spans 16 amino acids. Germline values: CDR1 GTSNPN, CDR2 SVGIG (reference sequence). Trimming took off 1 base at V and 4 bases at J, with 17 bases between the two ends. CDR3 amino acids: CAWSETTGPGYNEQFF. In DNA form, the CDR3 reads TGTGCCTGGAGTGAAACCACAGGGCCTGGATACAATGAGCAGTTCTTC.

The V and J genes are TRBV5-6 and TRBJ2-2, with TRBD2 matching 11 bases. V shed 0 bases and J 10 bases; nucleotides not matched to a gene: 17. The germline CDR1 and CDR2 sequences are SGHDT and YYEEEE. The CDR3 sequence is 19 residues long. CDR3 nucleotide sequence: TGTGCCAGCAGCTTGGTGGCTAGCGGGGGGTCGACGGCGTTGGTGGAGCTGTTTTTT. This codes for CASSLVASGGSTALVELFF.

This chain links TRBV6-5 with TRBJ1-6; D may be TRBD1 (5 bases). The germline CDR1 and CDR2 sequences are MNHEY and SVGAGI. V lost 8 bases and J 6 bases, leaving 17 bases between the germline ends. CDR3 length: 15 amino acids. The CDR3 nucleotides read TGTGCCAGCGAGAAGACAGCCTCTCCTAATTCACCCCTCCACTTT. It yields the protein CASEKTASPNSPLHF.

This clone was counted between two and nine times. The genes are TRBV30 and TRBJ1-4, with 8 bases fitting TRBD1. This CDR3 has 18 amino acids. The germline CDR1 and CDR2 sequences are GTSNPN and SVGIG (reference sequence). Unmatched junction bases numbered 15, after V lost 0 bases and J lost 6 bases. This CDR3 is CAWSVGFGMTGDDEKLFF. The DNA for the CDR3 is TGTGCCTGGAGTGTAGGATTCGGTATGACAGGGGATGATGAAAAACTGTTTTTT.

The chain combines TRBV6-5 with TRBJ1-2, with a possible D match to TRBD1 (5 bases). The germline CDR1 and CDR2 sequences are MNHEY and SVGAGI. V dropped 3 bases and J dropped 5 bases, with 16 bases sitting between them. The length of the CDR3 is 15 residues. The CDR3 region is CASSYTPQDQYGYTF. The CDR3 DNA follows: TGTGCCAGCAGTTATACCCCACAGGACCAATATGGCTACACCTTC.

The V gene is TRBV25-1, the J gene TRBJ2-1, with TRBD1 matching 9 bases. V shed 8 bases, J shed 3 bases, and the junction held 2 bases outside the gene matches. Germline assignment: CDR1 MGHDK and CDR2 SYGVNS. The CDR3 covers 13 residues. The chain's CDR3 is CASGGQGYNEQFF. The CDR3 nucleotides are TGTGCCAGCGGGGGACAGGGCTACAATGAGCAGTTCTTC.

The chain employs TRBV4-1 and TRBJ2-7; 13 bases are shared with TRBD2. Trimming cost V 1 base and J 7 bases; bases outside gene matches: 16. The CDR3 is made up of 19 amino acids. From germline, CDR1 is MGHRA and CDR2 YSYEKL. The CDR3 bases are TGCGCCAGCAGCCAAGTGGCCCCGCGGACTAGCGGGGGTGAAACAGAGCAGTACTTC. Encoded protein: CASSQVAPRTSGGETEQYF.

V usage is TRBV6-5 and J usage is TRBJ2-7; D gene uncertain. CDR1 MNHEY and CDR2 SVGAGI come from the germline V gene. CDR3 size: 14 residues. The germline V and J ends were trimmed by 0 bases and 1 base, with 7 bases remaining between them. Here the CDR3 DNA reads TGTGCCAGCAGTTACTCGTTACTTTCCTACGAGCAGTACTTC. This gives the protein CASSYSLLSYEQYF.

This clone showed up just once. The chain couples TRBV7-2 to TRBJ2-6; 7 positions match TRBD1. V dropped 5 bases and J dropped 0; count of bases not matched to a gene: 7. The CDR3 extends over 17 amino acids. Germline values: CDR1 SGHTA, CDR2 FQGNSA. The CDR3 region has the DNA TGTGCCAGCAGCCCTCAGGGGGTGAGCTCTGGGGCCAACGTCCTGACTTTC. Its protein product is CASSPQGVSSGANVLTF.

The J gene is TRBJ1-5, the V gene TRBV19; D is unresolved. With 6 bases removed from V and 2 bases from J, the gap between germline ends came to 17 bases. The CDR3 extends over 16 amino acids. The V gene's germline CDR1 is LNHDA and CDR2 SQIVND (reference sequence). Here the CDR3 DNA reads TGTGCCAGTAGGTCGGTGAGTGGGCGTCGCAATCAGCCCCAGCATTTT. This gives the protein CASRSVSGRRNQPQHF.

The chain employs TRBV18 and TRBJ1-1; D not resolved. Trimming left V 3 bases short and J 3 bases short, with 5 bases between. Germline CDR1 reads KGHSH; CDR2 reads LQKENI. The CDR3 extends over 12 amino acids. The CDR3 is CASSPRDTEAFF. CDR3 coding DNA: TGTGCCAGCTCACCCCGGGACACTGAAGCTTTCTTT.

The DNA for the CDR3 is TGTGCCAGCAGTGATTTCGCAGCGCAAATTTCACCCCTCCACTTT. Residues: CASSDFAAQISPLHF. J is TRBJ1-6 and V is TRBV6-1; no reliable D call. From germline, CDR1 is MNHNS and CDR2 SASEGT. The CDR3 has 15 residues. V dropped 3 bases and J dropped 9 bases, with 15 bases sitting between them.